The TCR beta chain under discussion was sequenced for a study of cytomegalovirus exposure and HLA in healthy donors. Germline CDR1 and CDR2: MNHEY and SMNVEV (reference sequence). The CDR3 has 18 residues. Trimming took 2 bases from V and 4 from J; bases not matched to a gene: 8. Notes on this clone: Antigen unknown.

Overall study results and limits: The study reported that TCR beta sequences accurately predicted HLA-A and HLA-B alleles in most subjects. TCR beta chain V- and J-gene trimming was linked, in a later analysis, to a missense variant in DCLRE1C. It was likely that a cluster of highly shared sequence variants was a sequencing artifact.

13 Jbeta primers and 60 Vbeta primers were used for the PCR. This table comes from immunoSEQ multiplex PCR, and its TCRdb copy is limited to in-frame clones, with some not included. This sample has fewer than 150,000 clones, with around 79% found just once. Input material: PBMCs. The chain carries TRBV27 and TRBJ2-6, with TRBD2 matching over 10 bases. The origin of this receptor is a man aged 40-49 years in good health and CMV-seropositive. This CDR3 is CASSLRLAGEYGANVLTF. The DNA for the CDR3 is TGTGCCAGCAGTTTAAGGCTAGCGGGAGAGTACGGGGCCAACGTCCTGACTTTC. Filled out from reference TRBV27 and TRBJ2-6, the complete variable domain reads EAQVTQNPRYLITVTGKKLTVTCSQNMNHEYMSWYRQDPGLGLRQIYYSMNVEVTDKGDVPEGYKVSRKEKRNFPLILESPSPNQTSLYFCASSLRLAGEYGANVLTFGAGSRLTVL.